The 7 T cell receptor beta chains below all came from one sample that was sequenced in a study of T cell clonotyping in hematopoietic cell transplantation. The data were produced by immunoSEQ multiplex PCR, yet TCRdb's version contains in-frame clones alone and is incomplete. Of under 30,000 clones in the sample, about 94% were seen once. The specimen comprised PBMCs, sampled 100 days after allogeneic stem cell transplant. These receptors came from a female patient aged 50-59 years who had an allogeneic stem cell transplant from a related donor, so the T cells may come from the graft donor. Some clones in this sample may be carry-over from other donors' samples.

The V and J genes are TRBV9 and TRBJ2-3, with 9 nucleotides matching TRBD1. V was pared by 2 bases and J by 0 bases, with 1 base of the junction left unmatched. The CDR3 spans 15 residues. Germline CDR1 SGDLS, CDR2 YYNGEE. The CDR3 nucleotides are TGTGCCAGCAGCGTGACAGGGGGGAGCACAGATACGCAGTATTTT. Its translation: CASSVTGGSTDTQYF.

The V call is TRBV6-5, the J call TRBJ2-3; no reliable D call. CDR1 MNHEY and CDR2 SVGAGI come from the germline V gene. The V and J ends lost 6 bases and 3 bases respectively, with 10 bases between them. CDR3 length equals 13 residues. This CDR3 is CASRTAQTDTQYF. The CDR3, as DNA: TGTGCCAGCAGAACGGCCCAAACAGATACGCAGTATTTT.

The CDR3 nucleotides are TGTGCCTGTTTCCTAGGTTGGGCTGAAGCTTTCTTT. Amino acids: CACFLGWAEAFF. This rearrangement joins TRBV2 to TRBJ1-1; no clear D gene. Trimming removed 11 bases at V and 6 bases at J, with 16 bases between. Germline V gives CDR1 SNHLY, CDR2 FYNNEI. The CDR3 totals 12 residues.

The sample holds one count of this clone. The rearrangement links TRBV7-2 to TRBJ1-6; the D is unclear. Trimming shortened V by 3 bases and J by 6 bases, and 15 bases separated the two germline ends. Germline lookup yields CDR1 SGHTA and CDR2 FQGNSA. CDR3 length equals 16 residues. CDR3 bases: TGTGCCAGCAGCTTGGGCTCCTCAATGATTAATTCACCCCTCCACTTT. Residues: CASSLGSSMINSPLHF.

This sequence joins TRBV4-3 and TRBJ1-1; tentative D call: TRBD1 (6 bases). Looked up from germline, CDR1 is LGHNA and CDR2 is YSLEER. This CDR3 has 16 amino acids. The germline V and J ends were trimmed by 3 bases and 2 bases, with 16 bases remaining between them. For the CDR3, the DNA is TGCGCCAGCAGCCAGGCTCCGCAGGACAGCAACACTGAAGCTTTCTTT. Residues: CASSQAPQDSNTEAFF.

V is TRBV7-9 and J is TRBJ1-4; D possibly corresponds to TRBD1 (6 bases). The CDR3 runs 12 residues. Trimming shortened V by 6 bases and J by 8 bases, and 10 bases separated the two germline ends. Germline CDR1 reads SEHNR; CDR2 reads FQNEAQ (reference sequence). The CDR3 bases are TGTGCCAGCAGTGAAGGGGGGGAAAAACTGTTTTTT. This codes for CASSEGGEKLFF.

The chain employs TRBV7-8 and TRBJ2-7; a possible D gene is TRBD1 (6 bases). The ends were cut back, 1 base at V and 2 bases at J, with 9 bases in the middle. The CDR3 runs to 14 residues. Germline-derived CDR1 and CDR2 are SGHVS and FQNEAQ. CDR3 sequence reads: CASSLDRVPYEQYF. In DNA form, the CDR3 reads TGTGCCAGCAGCTTAGACAGGGTACCCTACGAGCAGTACTTC.